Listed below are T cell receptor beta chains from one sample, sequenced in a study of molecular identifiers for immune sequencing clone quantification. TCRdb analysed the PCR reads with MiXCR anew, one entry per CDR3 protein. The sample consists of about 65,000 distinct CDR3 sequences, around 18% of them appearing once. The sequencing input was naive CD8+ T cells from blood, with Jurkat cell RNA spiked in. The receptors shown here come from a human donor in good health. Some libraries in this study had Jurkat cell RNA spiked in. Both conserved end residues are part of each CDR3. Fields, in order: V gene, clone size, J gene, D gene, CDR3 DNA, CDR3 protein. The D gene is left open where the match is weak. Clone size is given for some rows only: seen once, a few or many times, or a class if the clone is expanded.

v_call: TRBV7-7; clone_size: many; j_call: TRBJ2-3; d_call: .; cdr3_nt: TGTGCTAGCAGCAGTACACCGGGGAGCACAGATACGCAGTATTTT; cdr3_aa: CASSSTPGSTDTQYF
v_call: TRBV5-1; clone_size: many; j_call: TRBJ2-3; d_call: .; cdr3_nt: TGCGCCAGCAGCTTAGGGTTTGGAGGTACTTCCCTCACAGATACGCAGTATTTT; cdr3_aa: CASSLGFGGTSLTDTQYF
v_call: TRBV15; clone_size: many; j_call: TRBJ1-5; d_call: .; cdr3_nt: TGTGCCACCAGCAGAGATGAACAGGGACTTATGGGCAATCAGCCCCAGCATTTT; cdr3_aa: CATSRDEQGLMGNQPQHF
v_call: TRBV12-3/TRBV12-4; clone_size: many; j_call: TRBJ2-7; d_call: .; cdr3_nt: TGTGCCAGCAGTTTAAGAGGGAGCGAGCAGTACTTC; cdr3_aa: CASSLRGSEQYF
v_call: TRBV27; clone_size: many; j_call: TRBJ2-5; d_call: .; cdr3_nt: TGTGCCAGCAGTCCCGGAAGGGGAGAAGAGACCCAGTACTTC; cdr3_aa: CASSPGRGEETQYF
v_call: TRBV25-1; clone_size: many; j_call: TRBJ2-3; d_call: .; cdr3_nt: TGTGCCAGCAGTGTCCTCTTGAAAAGCACAGATACGCAGTATTTT; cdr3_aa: CASSVLLKSTDTQYF
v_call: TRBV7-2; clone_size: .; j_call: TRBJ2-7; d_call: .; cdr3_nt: TGTGCCAGCAGCCTGGGGGGGGGGCACCTCTACGAGCAGTACTTC; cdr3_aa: CASSLGGGHLYEQYF
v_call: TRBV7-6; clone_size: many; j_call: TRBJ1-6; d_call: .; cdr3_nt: TGTGCCAGCAGCTCGACAGGAAGCTCCTATAATTCACCCCTCCACTTT; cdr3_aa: CASSSTGSSYNSPLHF
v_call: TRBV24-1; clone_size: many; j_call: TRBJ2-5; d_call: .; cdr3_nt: TGTGCCACCAGTGATTTCTTCAGGGGCCAAGAGACCCAGTACTTC; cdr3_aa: CATSDFFRGQETQYF
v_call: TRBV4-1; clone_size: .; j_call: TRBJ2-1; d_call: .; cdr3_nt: TGCGCCAGCAGCCAAGCATTCGAGTCAACCGACAATGAGCAGTTCTTC; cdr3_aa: CASSQAFESTDNEQFF
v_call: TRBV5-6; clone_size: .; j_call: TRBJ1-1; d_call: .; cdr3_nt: TGTGCCAGCAGCCCCGAGAGTTCCACTGAAGCTTTCTTT; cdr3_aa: CASSPESSTEAFF
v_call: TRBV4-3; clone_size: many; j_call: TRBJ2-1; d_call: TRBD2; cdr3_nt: TGCGCCAGCAGCTACGGGACTACCTACTACAATGAGCAGTTCTTC; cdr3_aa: CASSYGTTYYNEQFF
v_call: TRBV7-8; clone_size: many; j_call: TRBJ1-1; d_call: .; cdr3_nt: TGTGCCAGCAGCTTAGAGGGGGGACGGGCAGAGACTGAAGCTTTCTTT; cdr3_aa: CASSLEGGRAETEAFF
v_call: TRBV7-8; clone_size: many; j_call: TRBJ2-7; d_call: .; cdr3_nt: TGTGCCAGCAGCTCCGGTCAGGTTTACGAGCAGTACTTC; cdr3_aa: CASSSGQVYEQYF
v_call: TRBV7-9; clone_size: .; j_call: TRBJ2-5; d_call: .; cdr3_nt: TGTGCCAGCAGCATGACGAATGAGGAGACCCAGTACTTC; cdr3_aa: CASSMTNEETQYF
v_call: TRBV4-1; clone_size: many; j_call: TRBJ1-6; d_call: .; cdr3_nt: TGCGCCAGCAGCCAAGATTATTCTTTGTTGAATTCACCCCTCCACTTT; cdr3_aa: CASSQDYSLLNSPLHF
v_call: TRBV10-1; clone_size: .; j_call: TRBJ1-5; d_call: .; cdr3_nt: TGCGCCAGCAGTGGCGGGGGATCGAGCAATCAGCCCCAGCATTTT; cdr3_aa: CASSGGGSSNQPQHF
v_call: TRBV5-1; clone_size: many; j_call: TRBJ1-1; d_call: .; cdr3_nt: TGCGCCAGCAGCTTGGCAGGGTTTAATGAAGCTTTCTTT; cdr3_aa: CASSLAGFNEAFF
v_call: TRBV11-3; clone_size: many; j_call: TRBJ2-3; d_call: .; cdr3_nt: TGTGCCAGCAGCTTGCACCTAAATATCCGCACAGATACGCAGTATTTT; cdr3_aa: CASSLHLNIRTDTQYF
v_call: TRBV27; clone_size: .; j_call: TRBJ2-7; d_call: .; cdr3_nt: TGTGCCAGCAGTACGGGGACCTACGAGCAGTACTTC; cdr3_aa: CASSTGTYEQYF
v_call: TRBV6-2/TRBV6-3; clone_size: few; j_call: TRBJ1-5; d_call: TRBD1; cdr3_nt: TGTGCCAGCGGTTACACGACAGGGCTTTATAGCAATCAGCCCCAGCATTTT; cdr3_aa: CASGYTTGLYSNQPQHF
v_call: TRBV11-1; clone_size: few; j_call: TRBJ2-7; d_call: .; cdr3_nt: TGTGCCAGCAGCGAACTAGCCGAATCCTACGAGCAGTACTTC; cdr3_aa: CASSELAESYEQYF
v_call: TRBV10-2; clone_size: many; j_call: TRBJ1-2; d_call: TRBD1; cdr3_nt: TGCGCCAGCAGTGAGTCGTTAACAGGGGGAAGCTATGGCTACACCTTC; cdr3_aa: CASSESLTGGSYGYTF
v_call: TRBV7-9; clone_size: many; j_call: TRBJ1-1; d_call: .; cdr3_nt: TGTGCCAGCAGCCCCCGGGGGCCGAACACTGAAGCTTTCTTT; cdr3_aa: CASSPRGPNTEAFF
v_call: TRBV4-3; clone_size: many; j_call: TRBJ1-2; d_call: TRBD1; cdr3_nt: TGCGCCAGCAGCCAAACACAGGGGAACTATGGCTACACCTTC; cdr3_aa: CASSQTQGNYGYTF
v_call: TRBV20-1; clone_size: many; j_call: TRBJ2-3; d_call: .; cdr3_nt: TGCAGTGCTAGAACGCAGATCGGGAGTCTCACAGATACGCAGTATTTT; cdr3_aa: CSARTQIGSLTDTQYF
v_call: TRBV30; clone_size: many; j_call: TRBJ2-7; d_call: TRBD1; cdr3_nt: TGTGCCTGGGCGTCCGGGACAGGGGGATACGAGCAGTACTTC; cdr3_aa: CAWASGTGGYEQYF
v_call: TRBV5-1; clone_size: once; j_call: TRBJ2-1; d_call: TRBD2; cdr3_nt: TGCGCCAGCAGCGGGTTGGGCGGGAGCCTCCTCCCCAACAATGGGCAGTTCTTC; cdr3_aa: CASSGLGGSLLPNNGQFF
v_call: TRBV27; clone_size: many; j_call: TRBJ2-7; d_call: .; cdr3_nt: TGTGCCAGCAGTCTCCTGGGTGGTACAGGGATGCGGGAGCAGTACTTC; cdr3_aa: CASSLLGGTGMREQYF
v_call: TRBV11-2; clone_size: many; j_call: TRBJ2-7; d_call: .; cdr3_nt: TGTGCCAGCAGCTTAACACCCGGGAACCGAGCCAGGATGCAGTACTTC; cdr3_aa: CASSLTPGNRARMQYF
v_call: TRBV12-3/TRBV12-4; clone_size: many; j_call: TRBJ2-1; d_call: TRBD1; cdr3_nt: TGTGCCAGCAGTTTTTTGGACAGGGGTTCTCGCGCGGCTGAGCAGTTCTTC; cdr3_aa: CASSFLDRGSRAAEQFF
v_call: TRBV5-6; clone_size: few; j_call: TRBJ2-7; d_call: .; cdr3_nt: TGTGCCAGCAGCTTGGCCCTTAACGGTGACGAGCAGTACTTC; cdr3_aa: CASSLALNGDEQYF
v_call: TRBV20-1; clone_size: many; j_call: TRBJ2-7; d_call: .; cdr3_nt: TGCAGTGCTAGGAACGGGGACTCCTACGAGCAGTACTTC; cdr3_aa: CSARNGDSYEQYF
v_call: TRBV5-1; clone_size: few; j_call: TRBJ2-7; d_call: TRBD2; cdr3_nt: TGCGCCAGCAGCGATAGCGGGGGGTTCAACGAGCAGTACTTC; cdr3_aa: CASSDSGGFNEQYF
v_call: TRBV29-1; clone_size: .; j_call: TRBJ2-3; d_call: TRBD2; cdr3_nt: TGCAGCGCTGAACCCGCGGTCCCGGGACTAGACTCAGATACGCAGTATTTT; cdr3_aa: CSAEPAVPGLDSDTQYF
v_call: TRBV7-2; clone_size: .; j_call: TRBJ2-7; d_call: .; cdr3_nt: TGTGCCAGCAGCTTAGATCCACACGAGCAGTACTTC; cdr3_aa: CASSLDPHEQYF
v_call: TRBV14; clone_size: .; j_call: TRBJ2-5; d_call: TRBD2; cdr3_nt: TGTGCCAGCAGCCAAGAAGGACTAGGGTGGGAGACCCAGTACTTC; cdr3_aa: CASSQEGLGWETQYF
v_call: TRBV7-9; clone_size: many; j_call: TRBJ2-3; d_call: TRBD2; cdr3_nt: TGTGCCAGCAGCCCCACCTCTTTGGCGGGAGGCCAAACAGACACAGATACGCAGTATTTT; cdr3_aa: CASSPTSLAGGQTDTDTQYF
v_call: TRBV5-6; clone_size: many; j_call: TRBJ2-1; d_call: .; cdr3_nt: TGTGCCAGCAGCTCGGAGGACACACGATTTTACAATGAGCAGTTCTTC; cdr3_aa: CASSSEDTRFYNEQFF
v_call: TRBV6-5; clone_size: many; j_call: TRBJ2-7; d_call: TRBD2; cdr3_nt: TGTGCCAGCAGTTACTCATCTAGCGGGAGCTACGAGCAGTACTTC; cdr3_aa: CASSYSSSGSYEQYF
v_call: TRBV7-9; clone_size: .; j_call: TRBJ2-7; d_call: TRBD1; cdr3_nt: TGTGCCAGCAGCTTAGCCGGGACAGGGGTTTCCTACGAGCAGTACTTC; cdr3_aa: CASSLAGTGVSYEQYF
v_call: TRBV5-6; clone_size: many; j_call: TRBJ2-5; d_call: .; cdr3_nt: TGTGCCAGCAGCTTGGCCGGGGCGTCCGAGACCCAGTACTTC; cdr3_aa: CASSLAGASETQYF
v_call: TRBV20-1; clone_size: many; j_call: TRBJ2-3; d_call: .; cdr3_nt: TGCAGTGCTAGTTTCTCGTACATGTCATCAGTAGATACGCAGTATTTT; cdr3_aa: CSASFSYMSSVDTQYF
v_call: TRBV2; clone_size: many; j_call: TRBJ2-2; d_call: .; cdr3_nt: TGTGCCAGCGTGTGGTCCTATGAGGCCGGCACCGGGGAGCTGTTTTTT; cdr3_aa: CASVWSYEAGTGELFF
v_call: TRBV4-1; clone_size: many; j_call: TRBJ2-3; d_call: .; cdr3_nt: TGCGCCAGCAGCCAACTAGCGACCACAGATACGCAGTATTTT; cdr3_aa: CASSQLATTDTQYF